These T cell receptor beta chains were read from a single sample in a study of blood T cell repertoires in COVID-19. Using immunoSEQ multiplex PCR, the repertoire was profiled, and TCRdb retains in-frame clones only, with some absent. The table has 200,000 to 250,000 clones, almost 85% seen once. The sample taken for sequencing was PBMCs or T cells enriched from blood (not recorded which). These receptors all come from a man aged 35 to 55 who had recovered from COVID-19. Each CDR3 is given with its conserved first and last residue. D genes are given only for firm matches. Clone sizes are given selectively: once, few, many, or a class where the clone is expanded.

size: -; V: TRBV30; D: TRBD1; length: 17; J: TRBJ2-3; DNA: TGTGCCTGGAGTGTACGAAGGACAGGGGGAATGACAGATACGCAGTATTTT; CDR3: CAWSVRRTGGMTDTQYF
size: -; V: TRBV9; D: TRBD1; length: 15; J: TRBJ2-5; DNA: TGTGCCAGCAGCGCGGCGAGTGGACAGGGTGAGACCCAGTACTTC; CDR3: CASSAASGQGETQYF
size: -; V: TRBV3-1/TRBV3-2; D: -; length: 14; J: TRBJ1-1; DNA: TGTGCCAGCAGCCCCGTTGCGGGGTTGACTGAAGCTTTCTTT; CDR3: CASSPVAGLTEAFF
size: -; V: TRBV6-5; D: -; length: 15; J: TRBJ1-4; DNA: TGTGCCAGCAGTCCCAACCGAGCGACTAATGAAAAACTGTTTTTT; CDR3: CASSPNRATNEKLFF
size: -; V: TRBV18; D: TRBD1; length: 15; J: TRBJ1-6; DNA: TGTGCCAGCTCACAAGGACAGGGAGGAGGGTCACCCCTCCACTTT; CDR3: CASSQGQGGGSPLHF
size: once; V: TRBV6-5; D: TRBD1; length: 14; J: TRBJ1-2; DNA: TGTGACACCCAACGAGACAGGGGGTACTATGGCTACACCTTC; CDR3: CDTQRDRGYYGYTF
size: -; V: TRBV4-3; D: TRBD1; length: 15; J: TRBJ1-4; DNA: TGCGCCAGCAGCCAAGGGGGACAGGGATTGGGAAAACTGTTTTTT; CDR3: CASSQGGQGLGKLFF
size: -; V: TRBV2; D: TRBD1; length: 18; J: TRBJ1-5; DNA: TGTGCCAGCACCGAACCACCGAATGACAGGGGGCGAAATCAGCCCCAGCATTTT; CDR3: CASTEPPNDRGRNQPQHF
size: -; V: TRBV30; D: -; length: 13; J: TRBJ1-6; DNA: TGTGCCTGGAGTCTTTCGGGGGATTCACCCCTCCACTTT; CDR3: CAWSLSGDSPLHF
size: -; V: TRBV7-2; D: TRBD1; length: 13; J: TRBJ1-2; DNA: TGTGCCAGCAGCGGCAGGCGGGACAGTGGCTACACCTTC; CDR3: CASSGRRDSGYTF
size: -; V: TRBV15; D: -; length: 14; J: TRBJ1-2; DNA: TGTGCCACCAGCAAGCGACAGGCTTACTATGGCTACACCTTC; CDR3: CATSKRQAYYGYTF
size: -; V: TRBV28; D: TRBD1; length: 14; J: TRBJ1-5; DNA: TGTGCCAGCAGGAAACAGGGGGCCCATCAGCCCCAGCATTTT; CDR3: CASRKQGAHQPQHF
size: -; V: TRBV15; D: TRBD1; length: 14; J: TRBJ1-5; DNA: TGTGCCACCAGCAGATACAGGGGCAGTCAGCCCCAGCATTTT; CDR3: CATSRYRGSQPQHF
size: -; V: TRBV29-1; D: -; length: 10; J: TRBJ2-1; DNA: TGCAGCGTTGAACGGGAGATCGAGTTCTTC; CDR3: CSVEREIEFF
size: -; V: TRBV15; D: -; length: 15; J: TRBJ1-5; DNA: TGTGCCACCAGCAAGGTGGTCGCGGGCAATCAGCCCCAGCATTTT; CDR3: CATSKVVAGNQPQHF
size: -; V: TRBV9; D: TRBD1; length: 18; J: TRBJ2-2; DNA: TGTGCCAGCAGCGACAGGGACAGGGGGCAGTTAAACACCGGGGAGCTGTTTTTT; CDR3: CASSDRDRGQLNTGELFF
size: -; V: TRBV3-1/TRBV3-2; D: TRBD1; length: 15; J: TRBJ1-3; DNA: TGTGCCAGCAGCCAAGTGACAGGGGGTGGAAACACCATATATTTT; CDR3: CASSQVTGGGNTIYF
size: once; V: TRBV19; D: TRBD1; length: 16; J: TRBJ1-5; DNA: TGTGCCAGTAGTATGGGACTGACAGGGGCGGGATCTCCCCAGCATTTT; CDR3: CASSMGLTGAGSPQHF
size: -; V: TRBV6-6; D: -; length: 13; J: TRBJ2-7; DNA: TGTGCCAGCAGTTACTCGGCAGGTAACGAGCAGTACTTC; CDR3: CASSYSAGNEQYF
size: -; V: TRBV14; D: TRBD1; length: 15; J: TRBJ1-6; DNA: TGTGCCAGCAGCCAAGGGACAGGGTATGATTCACCCCTCCACTTT; CDR3: CASSQGTGYDSPLHF
size: -; V: TRBV3-1/TRBV3-2; D: TRBD2; length: 15; J: TRBJ2-1; DNA: TGTGCCAGCACCCAAAGGCTAGCGGGTTACAATGAGCAGTTCTTC; CDR3: CASTQRLAGYNEQFF
size: -; V: TRBV29-1; D: -; length: 15; J: TRBJ1-3; DNA: TGCAGCGCCCAAGGCGGCTCCAACTCTGGAAACACCATATATTTT; CDR3: CSAQGGSNSGNTIYF
size: once; V: TRBV6-4; D: -; length: 15; J: TRBJ2-5; DNA: TGTGCCAGCAGTCCCGGCTTAGCTTTGGGAGAGACCCAGTACTTC; CDR3: CASSPGLALGETQYF
size: -; V: TRBV7-9; D: -; length: 16; J: TRBJ2-1; DNA: TGTGCCAGCAGCGTATACCTAGTGAGCTCCTACAATGAGCAGTTCTTC; CDR3: CASSVYLVSSYNEQFF
size: -; V: TRBV7-2; D: -; length: 14; J: TRBJ1-1; DNA: TGTGCCAGCAGCCTCGGACACCGGATCACTGAAGCTTTCTTT; CDR3: CASSLGHRITEAFF
size: once; V: TRBV5-1; D: TRBD1; length: 18; J: TRBJ1-2; DNA: TGCGCCAGCAGCTTGCGTTCCCTCAGACAGGGGAGTGTCTATGGCTACACCTTC; CDR3: CASSLRSLRQGSVYGYTF
size: -; V: TRBV11-1; D: -; length: 16; J: TRBJ2-2; DNA: TGTGCCAGCAGCTCTCGCCGGGGGAGGAACACCGGGGAGCTGTTTTTT; CDR3: CASSSRRGRNTGELFF